These T cell receptor beta chains were read from a single sample in a study of identical twins. One entry per CDR3 protein, called by TCRdb with MiXCR from the 5' RACE reads. The top ten hold around 1.5% of the sample, which has hundreds of thousands of distinct CDR3 sequences, 9% to 15% seen once. This sample also appeared in a second study, on yellow fever vaccine responses in identical twins.

Specimen: PBMCs. All receptors derive from a woman younger than 30 in good health. CDR3s include the opening cysteine and the closing phenylalanine or tryptophan.

V: TRBV5-1
J: TRBJ2-5
CDR3: CASSLAVGLETQYF

V: TRBV7-9
J: TRBJ2-7
CDR3: CASSLEALANYEQYF

V: TRBV25-1
J: TRBJ2-1
CDR3: CASSRDTIRANEQFF

V: TRBV5-1
J: TRBJ2-2
CDR3: CASSFTGNVEELFF

V: TRBV2
J: TRBJ1-1
CDR3: CASSVVGGSTEAFF

V: TRBV11-3
J: TRBJ2-3
CDR3: CASAYGEPGTDTQYF

V: TRBV4-1
J: TRBJ1-2
CDR3: CASSQAIGGFGYTF

V: TRBV5-1
J: TRBJ1-6
CDR3: CASSLGSSTYNSPLHF

V: TRBV6-4
J: TRBJ2-3
CDR3: CASSDGSGSTDTQYF

V: TRBV5-6
J: TRBJ2-3
CDR3: CASSAGNTQYF

V: TRBV3-1
J: TRBJ2-2
CDR3: CASSPREDSGELFF

V: TRBV20-1
J: TRBJ2-7
CDR3: CSACPGTGIYEQYF

V: TRBV12-3/TRBV12-4
J: TRBJ1-2
CDR3: CASSLRTVFHGYTF

V: TRBV6-1
J: TRBJ2-5
CDR3: CASSTRDRGETQYF

V: TRBV10-3
J: TRBJ2-5
CDR3: CAISELGTQKETQYF

V: TRBV14
J: TRBJ2-1
CDR3: CASSQEVRATRYNEQFF

V: TRBV5-1
J: TRBJ1-1
CDR3: CASSFRGQSKNTEAFF

V: TRBV28
J: TRBJ2-6
CDR3: CASSLIRVGANVLTF

V: TRBV12-3/TRBV12-4
J: TRBJ2-2
CDR3: CASTQETMAGELFF

V: TRBV20-1
J: TRBJ2-1
CDR3: CSASRLYNEQFF

V: TRBV12-3/TRBV12-4
J: TRBJ2-3
CDR3: CASSDPKTQYF

V: TRBV5-1
J: TRBJ2-5
CDR3: CASSKGLAGSLETQYF

V: TRBV28
J: TRBJ2-3
CDR3: CASSALRLAGGREDTQYF

V: TRBV13
J: TRBJ2-4
CDR3: CASSWRGAGGGKNIQYF

V: TRBV12-3/TRBV12-4
J: TRBJ2-3
CDR3: CASSFAGLASTDTQYF

V: TRBV27
J: TRBJ2-1
CDR3: CASSALAENEQFF

V: TRBV6-2/TRBV6-3
J: TRBJ1-1
CDR3: CASSYARAEMNTEAFF

V: TRBV4-1
J: TRBJ2-3
CDR3: CASSQASGGLDSQQNTQYF

V: TRBV7-2
J: TRBJ2-7
CDR3: CASSLGGGSEQYF

V: TRBV19
J: TRBJ1-1
CDR3: CASSVQGSGTEAFF

V: TRBV20-1
J: TRBJ1-2
CDR3: CSASEGAGYTF

V: TRBV27
J: TRBJ2-5
CDR3: CASSPMPSGETQYF

V: TRBV20-1
J: TRBJ2-7
CDR3: CSAREGRAYEQYF

V: TRBV29-1
J: TRBJ1-5
CDR3: CSAGGDNQPQHF

V: TRBV29-1
J: TRBJ2-1
CDR3: CSVQSPSPRSSYNEQFF